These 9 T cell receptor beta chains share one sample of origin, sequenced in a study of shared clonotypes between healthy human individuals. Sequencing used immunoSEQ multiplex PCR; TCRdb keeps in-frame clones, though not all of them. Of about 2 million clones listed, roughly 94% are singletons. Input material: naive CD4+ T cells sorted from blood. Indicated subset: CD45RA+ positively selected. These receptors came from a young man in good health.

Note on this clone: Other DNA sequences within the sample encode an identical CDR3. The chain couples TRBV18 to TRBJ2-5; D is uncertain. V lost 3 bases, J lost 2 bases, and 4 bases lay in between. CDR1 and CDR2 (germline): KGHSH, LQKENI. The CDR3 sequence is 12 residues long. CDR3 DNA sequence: TGTGCCAGCTCACCGACGCAAGAGACCCAGTACTTC. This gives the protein CASSPTQETQYF.

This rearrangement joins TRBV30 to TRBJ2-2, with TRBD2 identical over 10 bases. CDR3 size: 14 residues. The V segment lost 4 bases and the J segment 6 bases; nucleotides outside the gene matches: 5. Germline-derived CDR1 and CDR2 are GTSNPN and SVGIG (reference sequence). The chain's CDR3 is CAWTRLAGPGELFF. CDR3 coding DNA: TGTGCCTGGACCAGACTAGCGGGTCCCGGGGAGCTGTTTTTT.

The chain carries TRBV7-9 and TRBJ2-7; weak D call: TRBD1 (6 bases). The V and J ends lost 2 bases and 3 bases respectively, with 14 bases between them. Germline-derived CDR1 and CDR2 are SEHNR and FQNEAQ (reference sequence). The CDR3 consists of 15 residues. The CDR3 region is CASSLIGQGNYEQYF. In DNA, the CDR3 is TGTGCCAGCAGCTTAATAGGGCAGGGGAACTACGAGCAGTACTTC.

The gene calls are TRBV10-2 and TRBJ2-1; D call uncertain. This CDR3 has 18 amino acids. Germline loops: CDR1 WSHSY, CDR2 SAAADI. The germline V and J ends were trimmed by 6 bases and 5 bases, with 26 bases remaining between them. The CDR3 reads CASRSRLEAASWDNEQFF. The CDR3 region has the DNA TGCGCCAGCAGGTCCCGTTTAGAGGCGGCTAGTTGGGACAATGAGCAGTTCTTC.

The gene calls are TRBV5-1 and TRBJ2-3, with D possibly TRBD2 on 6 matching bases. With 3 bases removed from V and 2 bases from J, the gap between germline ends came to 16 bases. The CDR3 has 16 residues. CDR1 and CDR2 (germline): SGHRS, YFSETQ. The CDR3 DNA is TGCGCCAGCAGCTCTTCTCCCTCGGGAGACACAGATACGCAGTATTTT. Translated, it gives CASSSSPSGDTDTQYF.

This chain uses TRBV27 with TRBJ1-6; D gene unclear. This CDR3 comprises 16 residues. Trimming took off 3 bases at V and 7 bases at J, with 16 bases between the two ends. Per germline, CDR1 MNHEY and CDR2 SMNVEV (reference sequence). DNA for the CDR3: TGTGCCAGCAGTTTTGCCCCCTACGAGCCGAATTCACCCCTCCACTTT. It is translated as CASSFAPYEPNSPLHF.

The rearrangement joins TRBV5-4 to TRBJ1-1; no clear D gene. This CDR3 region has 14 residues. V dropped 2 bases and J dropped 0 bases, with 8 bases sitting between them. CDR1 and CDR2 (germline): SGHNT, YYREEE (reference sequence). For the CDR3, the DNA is TGTGCCAGCAGCTTTGGACGGATGAACACTGAAGCTTTCTTT. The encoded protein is CASSFGRMNTEAFF.

In DNA, the CDR3 is TGTGCCACCCTCGGACTAGCGGGAGATGGGCAAGAGACCCAGTACTTC. It encodes CATLGLAGDGQETQYF. The genes are TRBV15 and TRBJ2-5; the match to TRBD2 covers 13 bases. This CDR3 is built from 16 residues. Germline values: CDR1 LNHNV, CDR2 YYDKDF (reference sequence). V was pared by 8 bases and J by 2 bases, with 8 bases of the junction left unmatched. Together with reference TRBV15 and TRBJ2-5, the CDR3 gives the full variable domain: DAMVIQNPRYQVTQFGKPVTLSCSQTLNHNVMYWYQQKSSQAPKLLFHYYDKDFNNEADTPDNFQSRRPNTSFCFLDIRSPGLGDTAMYLCATLGLAGDGQETQYFGPGTRLLVL.

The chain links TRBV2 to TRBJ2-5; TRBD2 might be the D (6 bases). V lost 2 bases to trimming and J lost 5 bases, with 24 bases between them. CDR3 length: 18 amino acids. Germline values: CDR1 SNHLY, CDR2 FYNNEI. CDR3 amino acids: CASSENPRRRLEAETQYF. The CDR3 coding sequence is TGTGCCAGCAGTGAAAACCCCCGCAGGAGACTAGAGGCGGAGACCCAGTACTTC.